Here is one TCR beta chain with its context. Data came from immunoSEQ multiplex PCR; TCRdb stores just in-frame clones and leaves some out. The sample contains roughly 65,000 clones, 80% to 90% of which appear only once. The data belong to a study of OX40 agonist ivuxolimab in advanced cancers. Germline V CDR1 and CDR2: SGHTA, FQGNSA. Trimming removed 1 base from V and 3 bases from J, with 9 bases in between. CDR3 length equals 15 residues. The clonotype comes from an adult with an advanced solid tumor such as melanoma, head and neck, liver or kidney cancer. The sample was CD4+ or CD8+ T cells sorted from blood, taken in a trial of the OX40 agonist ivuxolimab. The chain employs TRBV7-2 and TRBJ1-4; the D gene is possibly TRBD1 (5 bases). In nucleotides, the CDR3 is TGTGCCAGCAGCTTAGTTGGGGCGGCTAATGAAAAACTGTTTTTT. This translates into CASSLVGAANEKLFF.